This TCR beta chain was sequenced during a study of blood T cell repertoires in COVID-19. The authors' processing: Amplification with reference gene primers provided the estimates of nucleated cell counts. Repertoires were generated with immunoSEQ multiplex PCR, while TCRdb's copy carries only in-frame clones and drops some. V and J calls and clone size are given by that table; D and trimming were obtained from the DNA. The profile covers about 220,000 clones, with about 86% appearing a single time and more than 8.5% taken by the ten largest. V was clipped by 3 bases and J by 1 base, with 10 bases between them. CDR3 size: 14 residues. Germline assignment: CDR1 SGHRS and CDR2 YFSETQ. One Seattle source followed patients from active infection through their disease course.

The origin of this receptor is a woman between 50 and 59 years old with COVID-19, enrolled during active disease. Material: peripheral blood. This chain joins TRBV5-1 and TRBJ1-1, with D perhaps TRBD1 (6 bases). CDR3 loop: CASSSGQKNTEAFF. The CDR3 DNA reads TGCGCCAGCAGCTCTGGACAGAAGAACACTGAAGCTTTCTTT.